The T cell receptor (beta chain) under discussion was sequenced for a study of T-cell memory formation after mild COVID-19. Study as a whole: Largely, the TCR clusters proved donor specific.

General study results and limits: Among CD4+ contracting clones, most were CM and EM, and CD8+ ones EMRA. SARS-CoV-2 specificity was not confirmed for second-wave clones peaking on day 37.

This clonotype occurred many times. The antigen remains undetermined. V was shortened by 1 base and J by 0 bases, with 3 bases between the two germline ends. The CDR3 has 14 residues. Germline lookup yields CDR1 SGHVS and CDR2 FNYEAQ. It was 5'RACE with constant-segment primers that produced the TCR alpha and TCR beta cDNA libraries, which carried sample barcodes and UMIs. TCRdb called the 5' RACE reads again in MiXCR, with one record for every CDR3 protein. The table includes a few hundred thousand distinct CDR3 sequences, about 22% detected once. The TCR was taken from an adult woman who had mild COVID-19 (a few samples of this study predate the infection). Cell type and time point are not known. V is TRBV7-6 and J is TRBJ2-2; no clear D. The sample taken for sequencing was PBMCs or a T cell subset sorted from them (not recorded which). The CDR3 nucleotides are TGTGCCAGCAGCTTAGGGGCGAACACCGGGGAGCTGTTTTTT. This gives the protein CASSLGANTGELFF.